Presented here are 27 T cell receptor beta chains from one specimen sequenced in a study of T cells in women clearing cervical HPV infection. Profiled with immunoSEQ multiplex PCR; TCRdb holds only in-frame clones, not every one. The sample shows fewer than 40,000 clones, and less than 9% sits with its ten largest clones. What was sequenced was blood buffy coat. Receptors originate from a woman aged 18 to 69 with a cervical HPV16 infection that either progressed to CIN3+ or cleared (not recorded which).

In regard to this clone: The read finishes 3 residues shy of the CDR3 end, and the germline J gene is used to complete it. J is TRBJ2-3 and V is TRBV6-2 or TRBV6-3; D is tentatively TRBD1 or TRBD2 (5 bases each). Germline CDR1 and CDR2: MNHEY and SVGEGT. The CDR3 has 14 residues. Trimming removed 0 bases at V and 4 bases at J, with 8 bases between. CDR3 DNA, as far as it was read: TGTGCCAGCAGTTACTCGCGAGGGGCAGATACG. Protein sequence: CASSYSRGADT. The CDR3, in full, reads CASSYSRGADTQYF.

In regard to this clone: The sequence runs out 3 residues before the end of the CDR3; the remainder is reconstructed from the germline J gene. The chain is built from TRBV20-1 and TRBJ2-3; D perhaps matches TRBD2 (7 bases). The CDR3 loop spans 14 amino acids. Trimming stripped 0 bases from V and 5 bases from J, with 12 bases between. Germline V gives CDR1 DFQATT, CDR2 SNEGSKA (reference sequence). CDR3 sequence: CSAREGGPGDTQYF. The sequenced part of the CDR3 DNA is TGCAGTGCTAGAGAGGGGGGGCCTGGAGATACG.

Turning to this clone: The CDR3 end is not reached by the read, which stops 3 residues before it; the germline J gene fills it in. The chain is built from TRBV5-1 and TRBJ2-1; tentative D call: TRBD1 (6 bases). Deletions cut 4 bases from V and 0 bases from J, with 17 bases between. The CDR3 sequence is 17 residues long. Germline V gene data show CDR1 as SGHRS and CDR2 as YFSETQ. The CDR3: CASSRTLGGSSYNEQFF. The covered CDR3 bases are TGCGCCAGCAGCCGGACCCTAGGGGGTAGCTCCTACAATGAG.

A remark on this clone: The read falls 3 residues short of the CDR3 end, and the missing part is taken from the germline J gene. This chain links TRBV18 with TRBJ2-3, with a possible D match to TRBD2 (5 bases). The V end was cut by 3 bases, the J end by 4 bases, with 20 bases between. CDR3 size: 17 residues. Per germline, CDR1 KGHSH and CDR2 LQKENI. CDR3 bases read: TGTGCCAGCTCACCTTTCCCTAGCCGGTTTGGGGCAGATACG. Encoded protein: CASSPFPSRFGADT. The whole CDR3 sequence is CASSPFPSRFGADTQYF. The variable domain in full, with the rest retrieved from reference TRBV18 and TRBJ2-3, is NAGVMQNPRHLVRRRGQEARLRCSPMKGHSHVYWYRQLPEEGLKFMVYLQKENIIDESGMPKERFSAEFPKEGPSILRIQQVVRGDSAAYFCASSPFPSRFGADTQYFGPGTRLTVL.

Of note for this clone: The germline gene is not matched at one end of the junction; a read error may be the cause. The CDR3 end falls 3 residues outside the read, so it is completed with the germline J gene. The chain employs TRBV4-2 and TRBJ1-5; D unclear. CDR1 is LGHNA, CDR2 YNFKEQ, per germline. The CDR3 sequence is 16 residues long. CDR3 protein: CASSQDRAGFGQPQHF. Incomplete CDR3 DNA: TGCGCCAGCAGCCAAGATCGGGCGGGTTTTGGACAGCCC.

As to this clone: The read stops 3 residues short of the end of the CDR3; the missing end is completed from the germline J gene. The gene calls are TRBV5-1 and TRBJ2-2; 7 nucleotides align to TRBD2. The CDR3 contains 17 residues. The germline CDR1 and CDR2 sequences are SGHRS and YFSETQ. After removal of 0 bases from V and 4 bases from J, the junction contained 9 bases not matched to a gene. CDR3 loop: CASSLEGRGSTTGELFF. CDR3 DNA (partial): TGCGCCAGCAGCTTGGAGGGGAGGGGCTCTACCACCGGGGAG.

CDR3 amino acids: CSARGQVSNQPQHF. Incomplete CDR3 DNA: TGCAGTGCTAGAGGACAGGTTAGCAATCAGCCC. The chain recombines TRBV20-1 with TRBJ1-5, with D possibly being TRBD1 (6 bases). The CDR3 is cut off 3 residues early in the read; its end comes from the germline J gene. Trimming took off 1 base at V and 0 bases at J, with 7 bases between the two ends. This CDR3 spans 14 amino acids. From germline, CDR1 is DFQATT and CDR2 SNEGSKA (reference sequence).

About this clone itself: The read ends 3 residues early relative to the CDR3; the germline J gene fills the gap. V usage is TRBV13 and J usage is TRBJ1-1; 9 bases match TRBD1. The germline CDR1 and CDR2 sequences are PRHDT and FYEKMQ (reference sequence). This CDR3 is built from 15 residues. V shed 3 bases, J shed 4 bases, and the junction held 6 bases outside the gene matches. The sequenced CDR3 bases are TGTGCCAGCAGCTTGCCACAGGGGGCGGTCACTGAA. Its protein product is CASSLPQGAVTE. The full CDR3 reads CASSLPQGAVTEAFF.

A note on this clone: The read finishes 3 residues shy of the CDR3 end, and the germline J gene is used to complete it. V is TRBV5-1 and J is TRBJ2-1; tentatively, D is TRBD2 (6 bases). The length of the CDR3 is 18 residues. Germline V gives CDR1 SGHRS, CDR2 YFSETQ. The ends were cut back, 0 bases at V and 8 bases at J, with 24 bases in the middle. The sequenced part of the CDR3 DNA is TGCGCCAGCAGCTTGGAAGGTTCGCGGCGGGGTTCTTTCTATGAG. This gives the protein CASSLEGSRRGSFYE. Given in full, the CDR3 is CASSLEGSRRGSFYEQFF.

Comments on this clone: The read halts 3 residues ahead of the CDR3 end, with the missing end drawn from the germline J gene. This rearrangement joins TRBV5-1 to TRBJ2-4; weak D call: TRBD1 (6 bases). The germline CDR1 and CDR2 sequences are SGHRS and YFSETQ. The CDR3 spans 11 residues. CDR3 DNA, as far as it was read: TGCGCCAGCACCTCCGGGACACAT. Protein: CASTSGTH. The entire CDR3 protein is CASTSGTHQYF.

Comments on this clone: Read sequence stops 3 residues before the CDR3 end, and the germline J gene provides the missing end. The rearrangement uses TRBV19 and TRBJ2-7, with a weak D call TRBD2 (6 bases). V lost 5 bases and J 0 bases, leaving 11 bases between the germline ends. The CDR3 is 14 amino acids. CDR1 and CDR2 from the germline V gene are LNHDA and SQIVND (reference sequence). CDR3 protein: CASSGTGNSYEQYF. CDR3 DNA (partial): TGTGCCAGTAGTGGGACTGGGAACTCCTACGAG.

The DNA read from the CDR3 is TGCAGTGCTAGACCGGGGACAGACTACGAG. Encoded protein: CSARPGTDYE. The entire CDR3 protein is CSARPGTDYEQYF. The chain is built from TRBV20-1 and TRBJ2-7, with 7 positions matching TRBD1. The CDR3 end falls 3 residues outside the read, so it is completed with the germline J gene. The germline CDR1 and CDR2 sequences are DFQATT and SNEGSKA (reference sequence). The CDR3 has 13 amino acids. V dropped 2 bases and J dropped 3; count of bases not matched to a gene: 4.

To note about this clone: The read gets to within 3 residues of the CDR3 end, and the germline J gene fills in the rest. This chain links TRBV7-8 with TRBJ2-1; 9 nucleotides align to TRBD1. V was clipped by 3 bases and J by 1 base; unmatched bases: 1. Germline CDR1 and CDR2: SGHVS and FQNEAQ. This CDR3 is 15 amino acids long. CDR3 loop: CASSFGTGSYNEQFF. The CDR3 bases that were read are TGTGCCAGCAGCTTCGGGACAGGGTCCTACAATGAG.

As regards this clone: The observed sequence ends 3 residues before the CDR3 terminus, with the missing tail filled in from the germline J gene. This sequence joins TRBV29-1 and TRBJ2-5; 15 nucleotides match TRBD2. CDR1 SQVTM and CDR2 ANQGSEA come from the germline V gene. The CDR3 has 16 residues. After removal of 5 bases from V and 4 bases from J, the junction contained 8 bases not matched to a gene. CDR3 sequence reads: CSVMGLAGGRGETQYF. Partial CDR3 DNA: TGCAGCGTTATGGGACTAGCGGGGGGCCGGGGAGAGACC.

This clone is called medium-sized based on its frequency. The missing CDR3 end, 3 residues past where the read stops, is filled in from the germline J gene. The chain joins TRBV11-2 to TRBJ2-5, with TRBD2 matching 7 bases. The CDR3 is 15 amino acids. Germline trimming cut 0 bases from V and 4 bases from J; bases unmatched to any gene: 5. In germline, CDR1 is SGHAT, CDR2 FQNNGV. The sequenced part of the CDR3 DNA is TGTGCCAGCAGCTTAGAAACTAGCGACAGAGAGACC. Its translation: CASSLETSDRET. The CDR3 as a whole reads CASSLETSDRETQYF.

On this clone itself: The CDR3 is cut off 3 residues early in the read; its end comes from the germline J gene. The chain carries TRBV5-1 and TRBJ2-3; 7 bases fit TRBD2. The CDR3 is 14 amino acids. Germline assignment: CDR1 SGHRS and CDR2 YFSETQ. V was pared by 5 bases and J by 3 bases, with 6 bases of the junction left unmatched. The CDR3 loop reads CASSRTGGTDTQYF. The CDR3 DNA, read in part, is TGCGCCAGCAGTAGAACGGGGGGAACAGATACG. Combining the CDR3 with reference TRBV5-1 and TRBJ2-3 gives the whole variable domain KAGVTQTPRYLIKTRGQQVTLSCSPISGHRSVSWYQQTPGQGLQFLFEYFSETQRNKGNFPGRFSGRQFSNSRSEMNVSTLELGDSALYLCASSRTGGTDTQYFGPGTRLTVL.

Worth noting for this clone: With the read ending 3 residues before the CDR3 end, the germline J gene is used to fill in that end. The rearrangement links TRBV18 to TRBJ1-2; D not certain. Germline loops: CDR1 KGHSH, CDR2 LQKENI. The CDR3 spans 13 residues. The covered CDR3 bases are TGTGCCAGCTCACCGACTCCCGGCGATACC. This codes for CASSPTPGDT. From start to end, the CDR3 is CASSPTPGDTYTF.

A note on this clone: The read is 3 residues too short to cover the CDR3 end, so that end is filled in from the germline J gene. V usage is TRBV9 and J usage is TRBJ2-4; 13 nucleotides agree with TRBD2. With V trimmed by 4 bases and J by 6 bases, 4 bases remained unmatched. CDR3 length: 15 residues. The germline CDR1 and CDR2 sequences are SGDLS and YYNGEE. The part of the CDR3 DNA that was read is TGTGCCAGCAGCCCACTAGCGGGGGGGCTAAACATT. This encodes CASSPLAGGLNI. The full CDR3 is CASSPLAGGLNIQYF.

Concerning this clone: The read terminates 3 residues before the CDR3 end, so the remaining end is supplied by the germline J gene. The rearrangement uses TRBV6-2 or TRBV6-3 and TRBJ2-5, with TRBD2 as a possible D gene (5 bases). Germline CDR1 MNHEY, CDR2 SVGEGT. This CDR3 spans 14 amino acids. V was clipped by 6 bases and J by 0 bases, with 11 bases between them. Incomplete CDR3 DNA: TGTGCCAGCAGCCGGACTCAGTACCAAGAGACC. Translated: CASSRTQYQET. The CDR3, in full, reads CASSRTQYQETQYF.

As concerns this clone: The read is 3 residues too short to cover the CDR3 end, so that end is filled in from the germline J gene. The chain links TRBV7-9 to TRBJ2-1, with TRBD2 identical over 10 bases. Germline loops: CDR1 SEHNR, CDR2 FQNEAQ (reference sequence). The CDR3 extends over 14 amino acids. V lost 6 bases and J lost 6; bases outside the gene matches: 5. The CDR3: CASSQSGGGNEQFF. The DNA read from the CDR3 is TGTGCCAGCAGTCAGAGCGGGGGGGGCAATGAG.

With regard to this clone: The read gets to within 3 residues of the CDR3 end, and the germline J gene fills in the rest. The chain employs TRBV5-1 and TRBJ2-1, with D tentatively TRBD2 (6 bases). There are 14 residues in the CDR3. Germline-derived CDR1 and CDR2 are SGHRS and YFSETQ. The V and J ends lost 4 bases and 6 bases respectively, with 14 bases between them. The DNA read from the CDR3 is TGCGCCAGCAGCCAGTCGACTAGTCTCAATGAG. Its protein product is CASSQSTSLNE. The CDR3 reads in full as CASSQSTSLNEQFF.

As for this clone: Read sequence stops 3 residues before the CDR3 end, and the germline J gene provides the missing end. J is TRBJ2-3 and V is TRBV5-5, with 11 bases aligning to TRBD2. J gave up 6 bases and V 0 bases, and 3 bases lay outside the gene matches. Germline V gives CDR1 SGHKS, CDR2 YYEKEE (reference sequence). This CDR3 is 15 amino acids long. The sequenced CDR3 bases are TGTGCCAGCAGCTTGGTCCCTAGCGGGAGGGATACG. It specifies CASSLVPSGRDT. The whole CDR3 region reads CASSLVPSGRDTQYF.

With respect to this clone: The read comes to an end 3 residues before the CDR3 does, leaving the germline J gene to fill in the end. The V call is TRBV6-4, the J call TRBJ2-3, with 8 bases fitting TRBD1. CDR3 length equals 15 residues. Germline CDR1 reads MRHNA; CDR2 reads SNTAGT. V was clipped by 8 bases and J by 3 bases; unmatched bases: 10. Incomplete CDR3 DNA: TGTGCCAGCGCAAGAGCTGGACAGGGAACAGATACG. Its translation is CASARAGQGTDT. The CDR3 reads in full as CASARAGQGTDTQYF.

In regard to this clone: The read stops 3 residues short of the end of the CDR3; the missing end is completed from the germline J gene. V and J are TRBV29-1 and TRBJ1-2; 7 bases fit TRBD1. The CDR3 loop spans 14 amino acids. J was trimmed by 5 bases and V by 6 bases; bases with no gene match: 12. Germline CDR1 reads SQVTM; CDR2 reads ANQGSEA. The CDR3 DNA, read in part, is TGCAGCGTCGGGAGACAGGGAGGGGGATATGGC. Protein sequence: CSVGRQGGGYG. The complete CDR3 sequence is CSVGRQGGGYGYTF.

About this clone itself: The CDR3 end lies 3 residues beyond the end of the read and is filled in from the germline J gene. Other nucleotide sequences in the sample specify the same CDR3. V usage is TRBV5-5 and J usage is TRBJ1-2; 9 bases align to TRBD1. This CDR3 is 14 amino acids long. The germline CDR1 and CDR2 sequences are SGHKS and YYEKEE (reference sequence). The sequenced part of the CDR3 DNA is TGTGCCAGCAGCTCACAGGGGGCCATAAGGGGA. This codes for CASSSQGAIRG. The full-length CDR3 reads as CASSSQGAIRGYTF.

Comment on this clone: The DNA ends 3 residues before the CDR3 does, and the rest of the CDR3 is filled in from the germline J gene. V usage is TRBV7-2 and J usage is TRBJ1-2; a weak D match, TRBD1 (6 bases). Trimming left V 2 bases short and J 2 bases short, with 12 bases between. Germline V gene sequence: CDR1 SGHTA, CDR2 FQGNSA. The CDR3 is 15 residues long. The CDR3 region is CASSLPQGSNYGYTF. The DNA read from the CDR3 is TGTGCCAGCAGCTTACCCCAGGGGAGCAACTATGGC.

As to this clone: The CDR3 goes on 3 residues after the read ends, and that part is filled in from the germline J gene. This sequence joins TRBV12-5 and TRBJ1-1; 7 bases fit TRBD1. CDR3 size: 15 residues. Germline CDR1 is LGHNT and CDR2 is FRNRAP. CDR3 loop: CASGLPSGTAIGAFF. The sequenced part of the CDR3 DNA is TGTGCTAGTGGTTTGCCTTCCGGGACAGCAATAGGA.